What follows is one T cell receptor beta chain and its context. As yet, its antigen is unknown. The data originate from a study of siplizumab effects on memory and regulatory T cells. The CDR3 covers 13 residues. Trimming left V 3 bases short and J 9 bases short, with 12 bases between. The V gene's germline CDR1 is SGHTA and CDR2 FQGNSA. Study results and caveats: In controls, around 25% of mappable alloreactive CD4+ clones were Treg-derived on average, versus about 64% with siplizumab. Naive T cells, seemingly more diverse than memory cells, seemed major alloresponse contributors.

Sequencing was performed with immunoSEQ multiplex PCR; in TCRdb, only in-frame clones are kept and a portion is missing. The data show some 100,000 clones, 80% to 95% seen once. J is TRBJ2-1 and V is TRBV7-2; D gene unclear. Sequencing was carried out using non-Treg CD4+ T cells sorted from blood. The TCR was taken from a human donor in good health. CDR3 sequence reads: CASSFKRISEQFF. The CDR3 nucleotides read TGTGCCAGCAGCTTTAAACGGATTTCTGAGCAGTTCTTC.